This T cell receptor beta chain emerged from a study of regulatory T cells in long-lasting Graves disease. The authors built TCR beta libraries using iRepertoire HTBI primers and Arm-PCR of CDR3 regions. Using its own MiXCR run on the multiplex PCR reads, TCRdb lists one record per CDR3 protein. The sample lists about 540,000 distinct CDR3 sequences; roughly 13% were seen once. The time point is: newly diagnosed GD, antithyroid drugs for less than 3 months. Researchers made the TCR library from RNA that was extracted from PBMCs. Those enrolled as patients came out of an endocrinology department in Xi'an, China. This clonotype was seen many times. The V end lost 7 bases, the J end lost 6 bases, and 13 bases lay between the germline ends. From germline, CDR1 is SQVTM and CDR2 ANQGSEA. This CDR3 region has 12 residues. Separately, the same data were catalogued under a study of T cells in Graves' hyperthyroidism and ophthalmopathy. That work adds: First-round RT-PCR with HTBI primers amplified the TCR CDR3 region.

This sample comprised peripheral blood mononuclear cells (PBMCs), obtained at new diagnosis, from a patient treated with antithyroid drugs. The receptor was isolated from a man younger than 45 with Graves disease. This rearrangement joins TRBV29-1 to TRBJ2-1, with D unresolved. CDR3 coding DNA: TGCAGCGCCCGCTATCGAGGCAATGAGCAGTTCTTC. Residues: CSARYRGNEQFF.